These T cell receptor beta chains were read from a single sample in a study of T cell repertoires in cytomegalovirus infection. Each CDR3 protein is one row after TCRdb ran MiXCR on the reads. The table lists approximately 990,000 distinct CDR3 sequences, approximately 32% of them singletons. These TCRs are of unknown antigen specificity. The specimen comprised cultured CD8+ T cells from PBMCs, sampled from culture after CMV antigen stimulation. All receptors derive from a human donor in good health (CMV status not recorded). Some clones in this sample may be carry-over from other donors' samples. The CDR3 runs from the conserved cysteine through the conserved F or W. D genes are given only for firm matches. For some rows the clone size is stated as once, few or many, or as a class when expanded; others skip it.

j_call d_call v_call clone_size cdr3_aa cdr3_nt
TRBJ2-7 NA TRBV7-9 few CASSLPRGQGYEQYF TGTGCCAGCAGCCTGCCCAGAGGTCAGGGTTACGAGCAGTACTTC
TRBJ2-3 NA TRBV29-1 NA CSPREENTDTQYF TGCAGCCCCAGGGAAGAGAACACAGATACGCAGTATTTT
TRBJ2-1 TRBD2 TRBV7-9 many CASSTTGTSGGAVPSNEQFF TGTGCCAGCAGCACGACCGGGACTAGCGGGGGGGCGGTCCCTAGCAATGAGCAGTTCTTC
TRBJ2-3 TRBD2 TRBV7-8 NA CASRHMLAGGPDTQYF TGTGCCAGCAGACATATGCTAGCGGGGGGCCCAGATACGCAGTATTTT
TRBJ1-2 NA TRBV11-3 few CASSLDLTGPITF TGTGCCAGCAGCTTAGATCTGACAGGTCCAATCACCTTC
TRBJ2-5 NA TRBV7-9 NA CASSLVPEQETQYF TGTGCCAGCAGCTTAGTTCCAGAACAAGAGACCCAGTACTTC
TRBJ2-5 NA TRBV7-2 few CASSWGLDPETQYF TGTGCCAGCAGTTGGGGGTTGGATCCGGAGACCCAGTACTTC
TRBJ2-5 TRBD2 TRBV7-9 NA CASSPPPGLEETQYF TGTGCCAGCAGCCCCCCACCGGGACTAGAAGAGACCCAGTACTTC
TRBJ2-2 TRBD2 TRBV11-3 NA CASRRRGSGELFF TGTGCCAGCAGACGGCGGGGGTCCGGGGAGCTGTTTTTT
TRBJ1-2 NA TRBV19 many CASSRRVNYGYTF TGTGCCAGTAGCAGGAGGGTAAACTATGGCTACACCTTC
TRBJ1-2 TRBD1 TRBV20-1 NA CSARDRANGYTF TGCAGTGCTAGGGACAGGGCTAATGGCTACACCTTC
TRBJ2-7 NA TRBV27 many CASSPAGTSNLYEQYF TGTGCCAGCAGTCCGGCGGGGACATCGAACCTCTACGAGCAGTACTTC
TRBJ2-3 NA TRBV10-3 NA CAISSPGDLWADTQYF TGTGCCATCAGTTCCCCGGGAGACCTTTGGGCAGATACGCAGTATTTT
TRBJ2-3 NA TRBV12-3/TRBV12-4 NA CAILLSTDTRYF TGTGCCATCCTACTCTCTACAGATACGCGGTATTTT
TRBJ2-1 NA TRBV7-4 NA CASSLARKGTSSPSSYNEQFF TGTGCCAGCAGCTTAGCGCGGAAGGGGACCAGTAGTCCGAGCTCCTACAATGAGCAGTTCTTC
TRBJ2-1 NA TRBV27 NA CASSLLSLPPYNEQFF TGTGCCAGCAGTTTATTGTCCCTTCCACCCTACAATGAGCAGTTCTTC
TRBJ1-4 NA TRBV19 NA CASSIQLPPTNEKLFF TGTGCCAGTAGTATTCAGTTACCTCCAACTAATGAAAAACTGTTTTTT
TRBJ1-2 TRBD1 TRBV28 NA CASRDTGGGYTF TGTGCCAGCAGGGATACAGGGGGTGGCTACACCTTC
TRBJ2-1 NA TRBV19 NA CASSMIGNEQFF TGTGCCAGTAGTATGATTGGCAATGAGCAGTTCTTC
TRBJ1-4 TRBD1 TRBV7-9 NA CASSTTPRGRAEKLFF TGTGCCAGCAGCACTACCCCCAGGGGGCGCGCTGAAAAACTGTTTTTT
TRBJ1-2 TRBD1 TRBV5-8 NA CASSSSSGGWTNYGYTF TGTGCCAGCAGCTCGTCTTCAGGGGGCTGGACTAACTATGGCTACACCTTC
TRBJ1-5 TRBD1 TRBV5-5 NA CASSTSTGEVNQPQHF TGTGCCAGCAGCACGTCTACAGGGGAGGTCAATCAGCCCCAGCATTTT
TRBJ2-3 NA TRBV24-1 once CATSEGRTDTQYF TGTGCCACCAGTGAAGGACGGACAGATACGCAGTATTTT
TRBJ1-1 TRBD1 TRBV7-3 NA CASSLRQGENTEAFF TGTGCCAGCAGCCTCCGACAGGGAGAGAACACTGAAGCTTTCTTT
TRBJ2-7 NA TRBV12-3/TRBV12-4 NA CASSFFFGTAYEQYF TGTGCCAGCAGTTTTTTTTTTGGTACAGCCTACGAGCAGTACTTC
TRBJ1-5 NA TRBV7-6 many CASSLTGGNQPQHF TGTGCCAGCAGCCTAACTGGAGGCAATCAGCCCCAGCATTTT
TRBJ2-3 NA TRBV4-2 NA CASSQEGGAWTDTQYF TGTGCCAGCAGCCAAGAAGGGGGGGCCTGGACAGATACGCAGTATTTT
TRBJ2-6 NA TRBV6-4 NA CASRRTEGANVLTF TGTGCCAGCAGAAGGACGGAAGGGGCCAACGTCCTGACTTTC
TRBJ2-5 NA TRBV12-3/TRBV12-4 many CASSHDLQETQYF TGTGCCAGCAGCCATGACCTCCAAGAGACCCAGTACTTC
TRBJ2-3 NA TRBV7-3 NA CASSPEGVDTQYF TGTGCCAGCAGCCCCGAGGGGGTAGATACGCAGTATTTT
TRBJ2-2 NA TRBV4-3 few CASSQGDRTGELFF TGCGCCAGCAGCCAAGGGGACCGCACCGGGGAGCTGTTTTTT
TRBJ1-1 TRBD1 TRBV5-5 NA CASSWGDRGHTEAFF TGTGCCAGCAGCTGGGGGGACAGGGGGCACACTGAAGCTTTCTTT
TRBJ2-5 NA TRBV11-2 few CASSFDIKDLPNLETQYF TGTGCCAGCAGCTTCGATATTAAGGACCTCCCCAATTTAGAGACCCAGTACTTC
TRBJ2-1 NA TRBV12-3/TRBV12-4 NA CASSLGSFDEQFF TGTGCCAGCAGTTTAGGAAGCTTCGATGAGCAGTTCTTC
TRBJ1-5 NA TRBV6-1 many CASSESGASNQPQHF TGTGCCAGCAGTGAATCCGGAGCTAGCAATCAGCCCCAGCATTTT
TRBJ1-2 NA TRBV6-6 few CASRIDGGWANYGYTF TGTGCCAGCAGAATTGATGGGGGTTGGGCTAACTATGGCTACACCTTC
TRBJ2-1 NA TRBV27 NA CASRLSYYNEQFF TGTGCCAGCCGCCTGAGCTACTACAATGAGCAGTTCTTC
TRBJ1-1 NA TRBV6-1 many CASSEGPGVNTEAFF TGTGCCAGCAGTGAAGGTCCAGGGGTGAACACTGAAGCTTTCTTT
TRBJ1-2 NA TRBV18 few CASSPGGDGYGYTF TGTGCCAGCTCACCAGGTGGAGACGGCTATGGCTACACCTTC
TRBJ2-5 NA TRBV6-2/TRBV6-3 NA CASSLPLGKETQYF TGTGCCAGCAGCCTACCGTTAGGGAAAGAGACCCAGTACTTC
TRBJ2-1 NA TRBV29-1 NA CSTYGTWADEQFF TGCAGCACCTACGGTACTTGGGCGGATGAGCAGTTCTTC
TRBJ2-3 NA TRBV7-9 NA CASSLAWYLEGPTDTQYF TGTGCCAGCAGCTTAGCGTGGTATCTTGAGGGCCCCACAGATACGCAGTATTTT
TRBJ2-3 TRBD2 TRBV7-6 few CASSLVAGGRDTQYF TGTGCCAGCAGCTTAGTAGCGGGGGGCCGAGATACGCAGTATTTT
TRBJ1-1 NA TRBV5-4 NA CASSDTAGKTEAFF TGTGCCAGCAGCGATACAGCGGGTAAAACTGAAGCTTTCTTT
TRBJ1-3 TRBD1 TRBV12-3/TRBV12-4 NA CASSLRVGQGSGNTIYF TGTGCCAGCAGTTTAAGAGTAGGACAGGGCTCTGGAAACACCATATATTTT